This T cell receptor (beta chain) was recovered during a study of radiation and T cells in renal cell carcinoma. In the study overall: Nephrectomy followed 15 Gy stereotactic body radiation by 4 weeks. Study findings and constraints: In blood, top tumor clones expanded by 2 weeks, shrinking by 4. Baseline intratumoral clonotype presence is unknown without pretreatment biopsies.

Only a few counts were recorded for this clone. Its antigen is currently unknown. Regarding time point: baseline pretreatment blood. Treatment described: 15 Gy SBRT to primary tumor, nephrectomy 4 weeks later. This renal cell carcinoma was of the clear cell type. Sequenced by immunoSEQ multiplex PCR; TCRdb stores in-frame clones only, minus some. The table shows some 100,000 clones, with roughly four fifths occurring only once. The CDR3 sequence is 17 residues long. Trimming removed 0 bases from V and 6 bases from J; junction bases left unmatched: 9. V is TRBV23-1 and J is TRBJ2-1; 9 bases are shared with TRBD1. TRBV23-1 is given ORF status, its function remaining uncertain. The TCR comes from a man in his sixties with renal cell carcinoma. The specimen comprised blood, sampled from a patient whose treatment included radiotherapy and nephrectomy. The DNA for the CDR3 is TGCGCCAGCAGTCAATCTCCCCGGACAGGGGCCACCAATGAGCAGTTCTTC. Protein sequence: CASSQSPRTGATNEQFF.